Listed below are T cell receptor beta chains from one sample, sequenced in a study of beta chain features in type 1 diabetes. Produced via immunoSEQ multiplex PCR; TCRdb's table is partial and in-frame only. The sample carries around 190,000 clones, about 13% recorded once. Sequences were obtained from central memory CD4+ T cells from blood. The receptor set was obtained from a woman aged 18-35 years in good health. Each CDR3 is given with its conserved first and last residue. Fields, in order: J gene, clone size, V gene, CDR3 protein. Clone size is shown for a subset of rows, as once, few, many or a class of expanded clone.

J gene: TRBJ1-1
clone size: -
V gene: TRBV2
CDR3 protein: CASSAKNTEAFF

J gene: TRBJ2-3
clone size: few
V gene: TRBV11-2
CDR3 protein: CASSLHLAGPTDTQYF

J gene: TRBJ2-4
clone size: -
V gene: TRBV11-2
CDR3 protein: CASASSVAVKNIQYF

J gene: TRBJ1-5
clone size: -
V gene: TRBV5-6
CDR3 protein: CASSLGEQPQHF

J gene: TRBJ2-5
clone size: -
V gene: TRBV13
CDR3 protein: CASSLERGPDRAKTQYF

J gene: TRBJ2-1
clone size: -
V gene: TRBV19
CDR3 protein: CASSMRSSGRGSEQFF

J gene: TRBJ1-2
clone size: -
V gene: TRBV18
CDR3 protein: CASSPMDDRVKGGYTF

J gene: TRBJ1-1
clone size: few
V gene: TRBV30
CDR3 protein: CAWGAGGPAAFF

J gene: TRBJ2-5
clone size: -
V gene: TRBV2
CDR3 protein: CASSRRDTYQETQYF

J gene: TRBJ1-5
clone size: few
V gene: TRBV29-1
CDR3 protein: CSVQDSPNQPQHF

J gene: TRBJ2-1
clone size: -
V gene: TRBV18
CDR3 protein: CASSPRLAGGPSHEQFF

J gene: TRBJ1-2
clone size: -
V gene: TRBV7-9
CDR3 protein: CASSVSGGYGYTF

J gene: TRBJ2-1
clone size: few
V gene: TRBV28
CDR3 protein: CASSRSGTSGVLEQFF

J gene: TRBJ2-3
clone size: many
V gene: TRBV5-4
CDR3 protein: CASTGSGRVRDTQYF

J gene: TRBJ2-7
clone size: few
V gene: TRBV5-1
CDR3 protein: CASRQGPGVDEQYF

J gene: TRBJ1-2
clone size: -
V gene: TRBV6-6
CDR3 protein: CASSYEGAHYGYTF

J gene: TRBJ2-1
clone size: -
V gene: TRBV19
CDR3 protein: CASSQTGVNNEQFF